The entry below describes one T cell receptor (beta chain). Antigen unknown. The table came from immunoSEQ multiplex PCR; TCRdb's copy has only in-frame clones and leaves some out. The sample includes 150,000 to 200,000 clones, approximately 95% seen only once; the top ten take roughly 3.8%. Germline CDR1 reads MNHEY; CDR2 reads SMNVEV (reference sequence). The CDR3 sequence is 16 residues long. Deletions cut 2 bases from V and 1 base from J, with 14 bases between. The data belong to a study of T cell responses to AZD1222 COVID-19 vaccine. Study-level findings and limits: Mostly white British, mostly female donors; authors suggested clonal diversity may be underestimated. Two AZD1222 administrations were followed by greater Spike-specific TCR breadth and depth. Among vaccine-associated CD4 TCRs, coverage spanned spike, with dominance at 160-218 and 743-854.

The chain joins TRBV27 to TRBJ1-1; no clear D gene. This receptor was taken from an adult in good health. The sample in question was peripheral blood, obtained on day 0 of AZD1222 vaccination. The CDR3 reads CASSLSSRGENTEAFF. CDR3 in DNA: TGTGCCAGCAGTTTAAGTTCTCGTGGTGAGAACACTGAAGCTTTCTTT.